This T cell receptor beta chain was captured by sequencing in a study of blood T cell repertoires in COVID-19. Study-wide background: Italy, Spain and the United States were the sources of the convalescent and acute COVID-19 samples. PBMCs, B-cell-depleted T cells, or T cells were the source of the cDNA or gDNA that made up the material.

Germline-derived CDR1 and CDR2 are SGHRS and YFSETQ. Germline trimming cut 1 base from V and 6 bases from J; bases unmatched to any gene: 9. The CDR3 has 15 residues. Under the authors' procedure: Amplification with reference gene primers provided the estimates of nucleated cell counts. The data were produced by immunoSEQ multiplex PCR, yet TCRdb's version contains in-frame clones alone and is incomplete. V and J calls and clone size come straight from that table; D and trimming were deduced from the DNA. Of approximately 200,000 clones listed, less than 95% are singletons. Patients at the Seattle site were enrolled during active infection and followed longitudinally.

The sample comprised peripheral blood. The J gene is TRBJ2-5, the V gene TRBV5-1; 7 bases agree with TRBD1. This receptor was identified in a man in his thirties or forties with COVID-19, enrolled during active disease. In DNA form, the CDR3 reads TGCGCCAGCAGCTTGAGAACAGGGGTGGGTAAGACCCAGTACTTC. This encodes CASSLRTGVGKTQYF.